These 29 T cell receptor beta chains share one sample of origin, sequenced in a study of identical twins. TCRdb reprocessed the 5' RACE reads via MiXCR and lists one record per CDR3 protein. The table lists around 1.7 million distinct CDR3 sequences, roughly a third of them singletons. The specimen was cord blood. The receptors were gathered from a newborn girl in good health.

This clonotype has just a few counts. The rearrangement links TRBV28 to TRBJ1-5, with TRBD1 identical over 7 bases. CDR3 length: 16 residues. V was clipped by 0 bases and J by 6 bases; unmatched bases: 8. Germline loops: CDR1 MDHEN, CDR2 SYDVKM. The CDR3 coding sequence is TGTGCCAGCAGTTTATGGGGACAGCCTGGGTCTCAGCCCCAGCATTTT. Protein sequence: CASSLWGQPGSQPQHF.

The chain couples TRBV6-6 to TRBJ2-2; D is possibly TRBD1 (6 bases). Germline lookup yields CDR1 MNHNY and CDR2 SVGAGI (reference sequence). V was pared by 4 bases and J by 1 base, with 13 bases between. CDR3 length: 16 residues. The CDR3 DNA reads as TGTGCCAGCAGTTTTCCCGGGACAAGGAACACCGGGGAGCTGTTTTTT. It is translated as CASSFPGTRNTGELFF.

V is TRBV10-3 and J is TRBJ1-3; 7 nucleotides align to TRBD1. Per the germline V gene, CDR1 is ENHRY and CDR2 is SYGVKD. This CDR3 comprises 14 residues. The V and J ends lost 6 bases and 2 bases, in that order; junction bases with no gene match: 4. CDR3 region: CAIRTGFAGNTIYF. The CDR3 DNA sequence: TGTGCCATCAGGACAGGGTTCGCTGGAAACACCATATATTTT.

In regard to this clonotype: A much bigger clone sits one base away, suggesting this may be a read error. The genes are TRBV2 and TRBJ2-1; TRBD2 matches 10 bases. Germline V gene lookup returns CDR1 SNHLY and CDR2 FYNNEI. CDR3 length: 15 amino acids. The V segment lost 7 bases and the J segment 0 bases; nucleotides outside the gene matches: 3. CDR3 sequence reads: CASKAGGSSYNEQFF. DNA for the CDR3: TGTGCCAGCAAAGCGGGAGGGAGCTCCTACAATGAGCAGTTCTTC. Full variable domain (missing parts from reference TRBV2 and TRBJ2-1): EPEVTQTPSHQVTQMGQEVILRCVPISNHLYFYWYRQILGQKVEFLVSFYNNEISEKSEIFDDQFSVERPDGSNFTLKIRSTKLEDSAMYFCASKAGGSSYNEQFFGPGTRLTVL.

This clonotype was found many times. The V and J genes are TRBV29-1 and TRBJ2-5, with 11 bases identical to TRBD1. CDR1 is SQVTM and CDR2 is ANQGSEA in the germline V gene. Unmatched junction bases numbered 10, after V lost 7 bases and J lost 6 bases. This CDR3 contains 14 residues. The CDR3 here is CSGVSGQGVQTQYF. As DNA, the CDR3 is TGCAGCGGTGTTTCGGGACAGGGGGTACAGACCCAGTACTTC.

The chain joins TRBV15 to TRBJ1-5; D remains ambiguous. With 0 bases removed from V and 5 bases from J, the gap between germline ends came to 11 bases. This CDR3 region has 15 residues. Germline V lookup: CDR1 LNHNV, CDR2 YYDKDF (reference sequence). CDR3 coding DNA: TGTGCCACCAGCAGAGATCGGTTCTCCCATCAGCCCCAGCATTTT. Translating gives CATSRDRFSHQPQHF.

This clonotype was seen a few times. The V gene is TRBV7-2, the J gene TRBJ2-6; D is uncertain. The CDR3 covers 16 residues. Trimming took 2 bases from V and 0 from J, leaving 8 bases between them. CDR1 is SGHTA and CDR2 is FQGNSA in the germline V gene. DNA for the CDR3: TGTGCCAGCAGCTTAAGGGTTGGCTCTGGGGCCAACGTCCTGACTTTC. This codes for CASSLRVGSGANVLTF.

There are a few counts of this clonotype. This chain connects TRBV5-1 to TRBJ2-3, with D perhaps matching TRBD2 (7 bases). This CDR3 is 15 amino acids long. V was clipped by 7 bases and J by 6 bases, with 21 bases between them. CDR1 SGHRS and CDR2 YFSETQ come from the germline V gene. The CDR3: CASVSSGGAKDTQYF. The DNA of the CDR3 is TGCGCCAGCGTCTCTAGTGGGGGGGCAAAGGATACGCAGTATTTT.

In this sample, this clonotype turned up a few times. This chain uses TRBV5-1 with TRBJ2-3; weak D call: TRBD1 (5 bases). CDR3 size: 15 residues. The ends were cut back, 0 bases at V and 2 bases at J, with 10 bases in the middle. In germline, CDR1 is SGHRS, CDR2 YFSETQ. This CDR3 is CASSLATAFTDTQYF. The CDR3 DNA is TGCGCCAGCAGCTTGGCGACAGCCTTCACAGATACGCAGTATTTT.

V gene TRBV3-1 combines with J gene TRBJ2-7, with D perhaps TRBD1 (6 bases). Germline assignment: CDR1 LGHDT and CDR2 YNNKEL (reference sequence). The V gene lost 6 bases and the J gene lost 7 bases, with 19 bases spanning the gap. CDR3 length equals 14 residues. The CDR3 sequence is CASSGTGINREQYF. The CDR3 DNA reads TGTGCCAGCAGTGGAACAGGGATAAACAGGGAGCAGTACTTC.

This clonotype was observed many times. Mismatch with germline at one junction end may stem from a read error. This chain joins TRBV5-1 and TRBJ1-1; no firm D call. The germline gives CDR1 SGHRS, CDR2 YFSETQ. The CDR3 contains 14 residues. The DNA of the CDR3 is TGTGCCAGCAGCTTAGTGGGGAGGAACACTGAAGCTTTCTTT. Its translation is CASSLVGRNTEAFF. The full variable domain, rest sourced from reference TRBV5-1 and TRBJ1-1, is KAGVTQTPRYLIKTRGQQVTLSCSPISGHRSVSWYQQTPGQGLQFLFEYFSETQRNKGNFPGRFSGRQFSNSRSEMNVSTLELGDSALYLCASSLVGRNTEAFFGQGTRLTVV.

In the case of this clonotype: A read error may explain this, as a much larger clone is one base away. This chain uses TRBV12-3 or TRBV12-4 with TRBJ2-3, with D unclear. CDR3 size: 15 residues. The CDR3 is CACSLVRAVADTQYF. As DNA, the CDR3 is TGTGCCTGCAGTTTAGTTAGGGCGGTGGCAGATACGCAGTATTTT.

This clonotype was seen only a few times. V usage is TRBV20-1 and J usage is TRBJ1-2; no definite D call. The V and J ends lost 3 bases and 2 bases respectively, with 16 bases between them. Germline V gene data show CDR1 as DFQATT and CDR2 as SNEGSKA (reference sequence). CDR3 length equals 15 residues. This CDR3 is CSASGRQRENYGYTF. The CDR3 bases are TGCAGTGCTAGTGGTCGGCAGAGGGAAAACTATGGCTACACCTTC.

This clonotype showed up just a few times. The V and J genes are TRBV12-5 and TRBJ2-1; no reliable D call. Germline V gives CDR1 LGHNT, CDR2 FRNRAP. V was pared by 3 bases and J by 8 bases, with 5 bases between. The CDR3 is made up of 11 amino acids. In DNA, the CDR3 is TGTGCTAGTGGTTTTCGCGATGAGCAGTTCTTC. Translated: CASGFRDEQFF.

This clonotype was recorded at least ten times. The V and J genes are TRBV28 and TRBJ1-2, with 8 bases aligning to TRBD1. The length of the CDR3 is 17 residues. J was trimmed by 4 bases and V by 3 bases; bases with no gene match: 13. CDR1 is MDHEN, CDR2 SYDVKM, per germline. For the CDR3, the DNA is TGTGCCAGCAGTTTCCTGAGTTCAGGGGGCGACGTCTATGGCTACACCTTC. Amino acid sequence: CASSFLSSGGDVYGYTF.

This sequence joins TRBV6-5 and TRBJ2-7; 7 nucleotides line up with TRBD2. The length of the CDR3 is 15 residues. In germline, CDR1 is MNHEY, CDR2 SVGAGI. The V gene end was trimmed by 1 base and the J gene end by 2 bases; junction bases not matched to a gene: 5. The CDR3 DNA sequence: TGTGCCAGCAGTTACTTCGCTAGCGGAGCCTACGAGCAGTACTTC. Residues: CASSYFASGAYEQYF.

The V gene is TRBV27, the J gene TRBJ1-2, with D maybe TRBD1 (5 bases). This CDR3 is built from 14 residues. Germline loops: CDR1 MNHEY, CDR2 SMNVEV (reference sequence). The V gene lost 4 bases and the J gene lost 4 bases, with 13 bases spanning the gap. This CDR3 reads CASSSEGPGYGYTF. CDR3 bases: TGTGCCAGCAGTTCTGAGGGGCCTGGCTATGGCTACACCTTC.

J is TRBJ2-1 and V is TRBV5-1; 8 nucleotides agree with TRBD2. The CDR3 has 15 amino acids. The J segment lost 0 bases and the V segment lost 7 bases, leaving 6 bases of the junction unmatched. CDR1 SGHRS and CDR2 YFSETQ come from the germline V gene. CDR3 region: CASCQSGSSYNEQFF. In DNA, the CDR3 is TGCGCCAGCTGCCAAAGCGGGAGCTCCTACAATGAGCAGTTCTTC.

The CDR3 DNA follows: TGTGCCAGCTCACCATCCGCTAGCGGGAGCGCCAATGAGCAGTTCTTC. Residues: CASSPSASGSANEQFF. The chain uses TRBV18 and TRBJ2-1; 10 bases are a match to TRBD2. The ends lost 2 bases at V and 6 bases at J; junction bases unmatched: 7. Germline CDR1 is KGHSH and CDR2 is LQKENI. CDR3 length: 16 residues.

This clonotype was seen a handful of times. The chain is built from TRBV3-1 and TRBJ2-3; perhaps TRBD2 as D (6 bases). This CDR3 comprises 16 residues. Trimming shortened V by 2 bases and J by 7 bases, and 19 bases separated the two germline ends. Germline V lookup: CDR1 LGHDT, CDR2 YNNKEL (reference sequence). CDR3 sequence (DNA): TGTGCCAGCAGCCAACAAAAGGGTCGGGACTTTTATACGCAGTATTTT. Protein sequence: CASSQQKGRDFYTQYF.

The V and J genes are TRBV20-1 and TRBJ2-2, with D perhaps TRBD2 (6 bases). This CDR3 is built from 15 residues. Germline assignment: CDR1 DFQATT and CDR2 SNEGSKA (reference sequence). The ends were cut back, 0 bases at V and 2 bases at J, with 10 bases in the middle. As DNA, the CDR3 is TGCAGTGCTAGAGAGGGGGGATATAACACCGGGGAGCTGTTTTTT. It codes for CSAREGGYNTGELFF.

The chain employs TRBV29-1 and TRBJ1-1, with D unresolved. CDR3 length: 13 residues. The germline CDR1 and CDR2 sequences are SQVTM and ANQGSEA. Trimming removed 4 bases at V and 1 base at J, with 10 bases between. CDR3 in amino acids: CSVVSRRNTEAFF. The DNA for the CDR3 is TGCAGCGTTGTATCGAGGCGGAACACTGAAGCTTTCTTT.

As DNA, the CDR3 is TGTGCCAGCAGTGAACGGGGGAGGGGGTGGAATGAGCAGTTCTTC. Protein: CASSERGRGWNEQFF. This chain uses TRBV2 with TRBJ2-1, with D perhaps TRBD2 (7 bases). Germline V gene data show CDR1 as SNHLY and CDR2 as FYNNEI. The CDR3 consists of 15 residues. Trimming took off 2 bases at V and 7 bases at J, with 15 bases between the two ends.

This chain joins TRBV10-1 and TRBJ2-1; 8 bases are a match to TRBD2. CDR3 size: 16 residues. From germline, CDR1 is WNHNN and CDR2 SYGVQD (reference sequence). Unmatched junction bases numbered 4, after V lost 3 bases and J lost 0 bases. CDR3 sequence reads: CASSDPGGDSYNEQFF. In DNA, the CDR3 is TGCGCCAGCAGTGATCCCGGGGGGGACTCCTACAATGAGCAGTTCTTC.

This clonotype appeared a few times. The genes are TRBV5-1 and TRBJ1-2, with a tentative D call TRBD1 (6 bases). The CDR3 is 13 amino acids. The ends were cut back, 4 bases at V and 6 bases at J, with 13 bases in the middle. From germline, CDR1 is SGHRS and CDR2 YFSETQ. The CDR3 spells CASSPTGMDGYTF. CDR3 nucleotide sequence: TGCGCCAGCAGCCCCACAGGGATGGATGGCTACACCTTC.

The V gene is TRBV11-2, the J gene TRBJ2-7; 7 bases are a match to TRBD2. J was trimmed by 7 bases and V by 1 base; bases with no gene match: 10. The CDR3 has 15 amino acids. From germline, CDR1 is SGHAT and CDR2 FQNNGV. CDR3 nucleotides: TGTGCCAGCAGCTTAGGGACTAGGCACAACAATGAGCAGTACTTC. Amino acid sequence: CASSLGTRHNNEQYF.

This clonotype was seen more than once but under ten times. This chain connects TRBV20-1 to TRBJ1-4; 9 bases match TRBD1. Per germline, CDR1 DFQATT and CDR2 SNEGSKA (reference sequence). The CDR3 length is 14 residues. Unmatched junction bases numbered 4, after V lost 1 base and J lost 7 bases. The CDR3 loop reads CSARGDRDSEKLFF. DNA of the CDR3: TGCAGTGCTAGAGGGGACAGGGATAGTGAAAAACTGTTTTTT.

The gene calls are TRBV10-3 and TRBJ1-5, with 7 nucleotides matching TRBD1. CDR3 length equals 15 residues. CDR1 is ENHRY and CDR2 is SYGVKD in the germline V gene. The V and J ends lost 5 bases and 7 bases, in that order; junction bases with no gene match: 11. CDR3 protein: CAISQNQGGGQPQHF. In DNA form, the CDR3 reads TGTGCCATCAGTCAGAACCAGGGGGGAGGGCAGCCCCAGCATTTT.

There are a few counts of this clonotype. The rearrangement joins TRBV7-9 to TRBJ1-2, with TRBD1 matching over 10 bases. The CDR3 totals 16 residues. Germline V gives CDR1 SEHNR, CDR2 FQNEAQ (reference sequence). The trim removed 0 bases at V and 6 bases at J, leaving 7 bases unmatched. The CDR3 protein is CASSLALLDRGNGYTF. The CDR3 bases are TGTGCCAGCAGCTTAGCGCTGTTGGACAGGGGGAATGGCTACACCTTC.